The 12 T cell receptor beta chains given below trace back to one sample, sequenced in a study of CD8 T cells in Susac syndrome. The authors reverse transcribed roughly 0.5 to 1 ug RNA with random hexamers. In TCRdb, the immunoSEQ multiplex PCR reads were re-called with MiXCR into one record per CDR3 protein. In the table there are 160,000 or so distinct CDR3 sequences, just under 95% of which are singletons. Sequenced material: CD8+ T cells from PBMCs. The receptor set was obtained from a human donor with multiple sclerosis.

This clonotype appeared a single time. V is TRBV19 and J is TRBJ2-7, with D maybe TRBD2 (6 bases). There are 14 residues in the CDR3. Trimming took off 10 bases at V and 2 bases at J, with 18 bases between the two ends. Germline V gene data show CDR1 as LNHDA and CDR2 as SQIVND (reference sequence). The chain's CDR3 is CATGTGDGAYEQYF. For the CDR3, the DNA is TGTGCCACCGGGACTGGGGACGGAGCCTACGAGCAGTACTTC.

The chain couples TRBV29-1 to TRBJ1-2; D is unresolved. In germline, CDR1 is SQVTM, CDR2 ANQGSEA. V was pared by 5 bases and J by 3 bases, with 10 bases between. The CDR3 contains 12 residues. CDR3 region: CSVPRRDYGYTF. In DNA form, the CDR3 reads TGCAGCGTTCCCAGGAGGGACTATGGCTACACCTTC.

The sample holds one count of this clonotype. V and J are TRBV7-9 and TRBJ1-4, with D unclear. Germline V gene lookup returns CDR1 SEHNR and CDR2 FQNEAQ (reference sequence). CDR3 length: 10 amino acids. Trimming stripped 8 bases from V and 5 bases from J, with 3 bases between. The CDR3 is CASANEKLFF. For the CDR3, the DNA is TGTGCCAGCGCCAATGAAAAACTGTTTTTT.

This sequence joins TRBV7-6 and TRBJ2-7, with D tentatively TRBD1 (6 bases). The germline CDR1 and CDR2 sequences are SGHVS and FNYEAQ. Trimming cost V 1 base and J 1 base, with 11 bases left between them. This CDR3 region has 15 residues. The CDR3 DNA reads TGTGCCAGCAGCTTAGAGCGGACAGTTTCCTACGAGCAGTACTTC. The encoded protein is CASSLERTVSYEQYF. Together with reference TRBV7-6 and TRBJ2-7, the CDR3 gives the full variable domain: GAGVSQSPRYKVTKRGQDVALRCDPISGHVSLYWYRQALGQGPEFLTYFNYEAQQDKSGLPNDRFSAERPEGSISTLTIQRTEQRDSAMYRCASSLERTVSYEQYFGPGTRLTVT.

The V call is TRBV30, the J call TRBJ1-2; 8 bases line up with TRBD1. V shed 2 bases and J 2 bases; nucleotides not matched to a gene: 4. The CDR3 consists of 14 residues. CDR1 is GTSNPN and CDR2 is SVGIG in the germline V gene (reference sequence). The CDR3 nucleotides read TGTGCCTGGAGTACGGACAGGGTGAACTATGGCTACACCTTC. Protein product: CAWSTDRVNYGYTF.

This clonotype was counted a few times. V and J are TRBV7-9 and TRBJ2-6, with TRBD1 matching 10 bases. Trimming cost V 8 bases and J 0 bases; bases outside gene matches: 4. CDR1 and CDR2 from the germline V gene are SEHNR and FQNEAQ (reference sequence). This CDR3 region has 16 residues. CDR3 DNA: TGTGCCAGCCCCGGGACAGGGGCCTCTGGGGCCAACGTCCTGACTTTC. This codes for CASPGTGASGANVLTF.

The V gene is TRBV5-4, the J gene TRBJ2-1, with a possible D match to TRBD1 (6 bases). CDR1 and CDR2 from the germline V gene are SGHNT and YYREEE (reference sequence). CDR3 size: 15 residues. Trimming took 0 bases from V and 6 from J, leaving 13 bases between them. CDR3 coding DNA: TGTGCCAGCAGCTTGGGACAGGCCTGGGGCAATGAGCAGTTCTTC. Translation gives CASSLGQAWGNEQFF.

In DNA, the CDR3 is TGCAGTGCTAGAGATCTTAAGGACGGTAGCACAGATACGCAGTATTTT. Its translation: CSARDLKDGSTDTQYF. The chain carries TRBV20-1 and TRBJ2-3; D gene ambiguous. The CDR3 has 16 residues. Germline CDR1 DFQATT, CDR2 SNEGSKA (reference sequence). Trimming shortened V by 0 bases and J by 0 bases, and 13 bases separated the two germline ends.

CDR3 sequence reads: CASSSSLRARGTGELFF. For the CDR3, the DNA is TGTGCCAGCAGCTCGTCGTTAAGGGCCCGGGGGACCGGGGAGCTGTTTTTT. The genes are TRBV9 and TRBJ2-2, with D possibly being TRBD2 (6 bases). CDR1 SGDLS and CDR2 YYNGEE come from the germline V gene. CDR3 length: 17 amino acids. The ends were cut back, 4 bases at V and 5 bases at J, with 21 bases in the middle.

The V gene is TRBV7-2, the J gene TRBJ1-4; D is undetermined. Trimming removed 1 base from V and 10 bases from J, with 19 bases in between. Germline loops: CDR1 SGHTA, CDR2 FQGNSA. CDR3 length: 16 amino acids. The CDR3 spells CASSLERLGGIGKLFF. The CDR3 DNA follows: TGTGCCAGCAGCTTAGAACGTTTAGGAGGGATCGGAAAACTGTTTTTT. Based on the CDR3 plus reference TRBV7-2 and TRBJ1-4, the full variable domain is GAGVSQSPSNKVTEKGKDVELRCDPISGHTALYWYRQSLGQGLEFLIYFQGNSAPDKSGLPSDRFSAERTGGSVSTLTIQRTQQEDSAVYLCASSLERLGGIGKLFFGSGTQLSVL.

This rearrangement joins TRBV5-4 to TRBJ2-2, with D possibly being TRBD2 (5 bases). V lost 2 bases, J lost 1 base, and 12 bases lay in between. The CDR3 length is 16 residues. Germline CDR1 SGHNT, CDR2 YYREEE (reference sequence). The CDR3 DNA reads as TGTGCCAGCAGCTTCAAGAGGGAGAGGAACACCGGGGAGCTGTTTTTT. Translating it yields CASSFKRERNTGELFF.

The genes are TRBV7-9 and TRBJ2-5; D may match TRBD1 or TRBD2 (6 bases each). With 3 bases removed from V and 2 bases from J, the gap between germline ends came to 13 bases. CDR3 length equals 15 residues. Germline V lookup: CDR1 SEHNR, CDR2 FQNEAQ (reference sequence). Here the CDR3 DNA reads TGTGCCAGCAGCTTGAGGGGGGCCCTTCAAGAGACCCAGTACTTC. It is translated as CASSLRGALQETQYF. Supplemented by reference TRBV7-9 and TRBJ2-5, the full variable domain reads DTGVSQNPRHKITKRGQNVTFRCDPISEHNRLYWYRQTLGQGPEFLTYFQNEAQLEKSRLLSDRFSAERPKGSFSTLEIQRTEQGDSAMYLCASSLRGALQETQYFGPGTRLLVL.